There are a few counts of the clone carrying this T cell receptor (beta chain). The beta constant-region primer was an equimolar mix of two oligonucleotides covering TRBC1 and TRBC2. MiXCR, run by TCRdb on the UMI-ligation and nested PCR reads, gives a single entry per CDR3 protein. This sample has fewer than 30,000 distinct CDR3 sequences, with about 10% found just once. The data derive from a study of naive and memory T cell subsets. CDR1 and CDR2 from the germline V gene are SGHTA and FQGNSA. V lost 1 base and J lost 1; bases outside the gene matches: 5. This CDR3 is 16 amino acids long. The clonotype comes from a human donor in good health. The material sequenced was effector memory CD4+ T cells from blood. Subset defined: effector memory, CD45RA- CD27-. The chain couples TRBV7-2 to TRBJ2-5; 8 positions agree with TRBD2. In DNA, the CDR3 is TGTGCCAGCAGCTTAGGACTCGCGGGGGGCCAAGAGACCCAGTACTTC. Translation gives CASSLGLAGGQETQYF.